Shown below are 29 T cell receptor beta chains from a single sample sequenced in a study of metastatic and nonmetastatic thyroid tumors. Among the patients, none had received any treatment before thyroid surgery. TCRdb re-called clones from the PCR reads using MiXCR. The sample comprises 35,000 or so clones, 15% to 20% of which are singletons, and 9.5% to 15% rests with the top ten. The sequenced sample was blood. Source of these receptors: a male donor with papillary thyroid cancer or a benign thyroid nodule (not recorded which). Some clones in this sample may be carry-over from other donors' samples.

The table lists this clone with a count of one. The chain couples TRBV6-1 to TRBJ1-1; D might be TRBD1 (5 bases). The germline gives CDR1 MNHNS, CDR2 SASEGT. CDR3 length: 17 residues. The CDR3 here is CGRSGGGGVPMTTEAFF. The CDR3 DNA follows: TGTGGCCGCAGTGGGGGTGGAGGGGTCCCCATGACCACTGAAGCTTTCTTT.

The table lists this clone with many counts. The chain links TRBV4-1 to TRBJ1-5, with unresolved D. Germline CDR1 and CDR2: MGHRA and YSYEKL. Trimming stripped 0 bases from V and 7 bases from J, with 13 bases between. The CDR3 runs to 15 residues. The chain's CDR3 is CASSQDRAAGQPQHF. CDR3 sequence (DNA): TGCGCCAGCAGCCAAGATCGGGCAGCGGGGCAGCCCCAGCATTTT.

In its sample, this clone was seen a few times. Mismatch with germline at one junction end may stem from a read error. The CDR3 bases are TGTGCTAGCAGCTTGGCCAGGGGGCTTTCAAAGACCAAGTACTTC. It codes for CASSLARGLSKTKYF. The chain links TRBV7-7 to TRBJ2-5; TRBD1 matches 8 bases. CDR1 is SSHAT, CDR2 FNYEAQ, per germline (reference sequence). CDR3 length equals 15 residues.

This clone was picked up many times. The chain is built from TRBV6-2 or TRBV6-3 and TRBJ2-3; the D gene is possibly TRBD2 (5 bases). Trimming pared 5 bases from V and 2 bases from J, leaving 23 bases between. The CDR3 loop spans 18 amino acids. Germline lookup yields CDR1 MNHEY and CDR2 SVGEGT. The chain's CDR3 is CASSSRGTVAAYTDTQYF. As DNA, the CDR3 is TGTGCCAGCAGTAGTCGGGGAACAGTGGCAGCCTACACAGATACGCAGTATTTT.

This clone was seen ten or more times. CDR3 DNA sequence: TGTGCCAGCAGCCTCTCGACTAGCGGGGGTTCTTCAGATACGCAGTATTTT. This encodes CASSLSTSGGSSDTQYF. The chain carries TRBV4-2 and TRBJ2-3; 12 bases agree with TRBD2. CDR1 is LGHNA, CDR2 YNFKEQ, per germline. This CDR3 comprises 17 residues. The trim removed 4 bases at V and 4 bases at J, leaving 9 bases unmatched.

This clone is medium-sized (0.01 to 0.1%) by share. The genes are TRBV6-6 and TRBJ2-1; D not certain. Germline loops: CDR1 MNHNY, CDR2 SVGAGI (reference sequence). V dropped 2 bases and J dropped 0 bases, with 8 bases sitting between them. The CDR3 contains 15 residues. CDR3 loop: CASSYRSHSYNEQFF. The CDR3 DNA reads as TGTGCCAGCAGTTACAGAAGTCACTCCTACAATGAGCAGTTCTTC.

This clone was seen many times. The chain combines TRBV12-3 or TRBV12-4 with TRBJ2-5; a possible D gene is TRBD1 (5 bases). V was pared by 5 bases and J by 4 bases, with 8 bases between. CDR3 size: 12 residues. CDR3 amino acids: CASSTQGETQYF. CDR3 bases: TGTGCCAGCAGTACGCAGGGAGAGACCCAGTACTTC.

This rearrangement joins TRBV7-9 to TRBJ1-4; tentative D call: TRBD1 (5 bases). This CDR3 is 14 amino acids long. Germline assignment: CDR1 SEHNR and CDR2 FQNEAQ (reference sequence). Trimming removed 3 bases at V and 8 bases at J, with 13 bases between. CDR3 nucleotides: TGTGCCAGCAGCTTGGGCAGAGGGACGGAAAAACTGTTTTTT. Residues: CASSLGRGTEKLFF.

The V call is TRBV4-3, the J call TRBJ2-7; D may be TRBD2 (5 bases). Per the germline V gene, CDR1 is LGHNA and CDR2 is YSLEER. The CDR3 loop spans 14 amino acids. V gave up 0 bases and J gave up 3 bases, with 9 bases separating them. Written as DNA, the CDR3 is TGCGCCAGCAGCCAAGATCTCGGGGACTACGAGCAGTACTTC. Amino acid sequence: CASSQDLGDYEQYF.

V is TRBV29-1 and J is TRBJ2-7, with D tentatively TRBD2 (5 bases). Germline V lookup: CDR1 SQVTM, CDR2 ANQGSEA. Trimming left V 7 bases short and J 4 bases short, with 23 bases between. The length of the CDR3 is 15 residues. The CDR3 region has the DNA TGCAGCGCGCTCGGGCTAGTGAGGGTAGGATACGAGCAGTACTTC. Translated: CSALGLVRVGYEQYF.

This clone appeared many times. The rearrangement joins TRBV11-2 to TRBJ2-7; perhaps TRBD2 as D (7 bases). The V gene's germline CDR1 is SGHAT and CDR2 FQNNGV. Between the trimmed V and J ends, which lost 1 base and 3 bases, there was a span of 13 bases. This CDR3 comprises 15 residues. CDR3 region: CASSLGGGPYYEQYF. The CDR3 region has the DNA TGTGCCAGCAGCTTAGGGGGGGGGCCCTACTACGAGCAGTACTTC.

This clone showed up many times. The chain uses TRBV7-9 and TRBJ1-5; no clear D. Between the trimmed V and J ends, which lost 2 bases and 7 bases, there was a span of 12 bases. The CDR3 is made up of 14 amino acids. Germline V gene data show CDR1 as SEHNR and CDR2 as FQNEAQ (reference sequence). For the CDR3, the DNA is TGTGCCAGCAGCTTACCCGACCTAGGCCAGCCCCAGCATTTT. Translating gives CASSLPDLGQPQHF.

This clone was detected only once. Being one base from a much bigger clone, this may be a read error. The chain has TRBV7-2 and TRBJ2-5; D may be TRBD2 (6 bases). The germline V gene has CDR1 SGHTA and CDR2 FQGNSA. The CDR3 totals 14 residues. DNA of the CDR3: TGTGTCAGCAGCGGAGGACTAATTCAAGAGACCCAATACTTC. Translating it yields CVSSGGLIQETQYF.

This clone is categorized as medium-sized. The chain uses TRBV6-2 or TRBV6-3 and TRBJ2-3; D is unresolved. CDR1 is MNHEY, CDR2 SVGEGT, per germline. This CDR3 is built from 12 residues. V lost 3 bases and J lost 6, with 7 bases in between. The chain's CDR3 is CASSYFRDTQYF. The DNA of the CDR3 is TGTGCCAGCAGTTATTTTCGGGATACGCAGTATTTT.

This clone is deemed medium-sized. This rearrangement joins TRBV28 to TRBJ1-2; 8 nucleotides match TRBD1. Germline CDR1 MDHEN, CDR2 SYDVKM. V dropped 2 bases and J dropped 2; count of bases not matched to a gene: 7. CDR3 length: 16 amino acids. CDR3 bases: TGTGCCAGCAGTTTAGGGGGGGCAGGGGGCAACTATGGCTACACCTTC. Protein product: CASSLGGAGGNYGYTF.

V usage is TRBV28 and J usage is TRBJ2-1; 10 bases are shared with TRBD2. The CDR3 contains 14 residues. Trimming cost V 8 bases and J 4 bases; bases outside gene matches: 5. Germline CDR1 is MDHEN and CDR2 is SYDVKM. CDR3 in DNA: TGTGCCAGCCTCTCTAGCGGGAGATACAATGAGCAGTTCTTC. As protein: CASLSSGRYNEQFF. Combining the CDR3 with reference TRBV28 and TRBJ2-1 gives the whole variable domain DVKVTQSSRYLVKRTGEKVFLECVQDMDHENMFWYRQDPGLGLRLIYFSYDVKMKEKGDIPEGYSVSREKKERFSLILESASTNQTSMYLCASLSSGRYNEQFFGPGTRLTVL.

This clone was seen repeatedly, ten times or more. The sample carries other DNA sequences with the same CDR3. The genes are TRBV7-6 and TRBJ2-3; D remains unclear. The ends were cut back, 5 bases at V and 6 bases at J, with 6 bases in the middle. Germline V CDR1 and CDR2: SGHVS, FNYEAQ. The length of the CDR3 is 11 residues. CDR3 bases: TGTGCCAGCAGCCGTTGGGATACGCAGTATTTT. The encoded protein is CASSRWDTQYF. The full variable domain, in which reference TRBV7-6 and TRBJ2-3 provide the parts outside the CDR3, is GAGVSQSPRYKVTKRGQDVALRCDPISGHVSLYWYRQALGQGPEFLTYFNYEAQQDKSGLPNDRFSAERPEGSISTLTIQRTEQRDSAMYRCASSRWDTQYFGPGTRLTVL.

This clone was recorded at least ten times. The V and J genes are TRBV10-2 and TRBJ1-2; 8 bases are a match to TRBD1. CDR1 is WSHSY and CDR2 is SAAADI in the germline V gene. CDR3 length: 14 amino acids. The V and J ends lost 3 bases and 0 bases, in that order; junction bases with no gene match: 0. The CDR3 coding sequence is TGCGCCAGCAGTGACAGGGGGCCTAACTATGGCTACACCTTC. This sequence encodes CASSDRGPNYGYTF.

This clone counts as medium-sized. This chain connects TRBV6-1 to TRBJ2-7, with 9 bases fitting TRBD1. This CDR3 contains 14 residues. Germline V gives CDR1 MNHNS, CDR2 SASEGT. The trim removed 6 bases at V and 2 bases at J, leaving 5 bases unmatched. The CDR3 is CASSGTGFAYEQYF. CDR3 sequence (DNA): TGTGCCAGCAGCGGGACAGGGTTCGCCTACGAGCAGTACTTC.

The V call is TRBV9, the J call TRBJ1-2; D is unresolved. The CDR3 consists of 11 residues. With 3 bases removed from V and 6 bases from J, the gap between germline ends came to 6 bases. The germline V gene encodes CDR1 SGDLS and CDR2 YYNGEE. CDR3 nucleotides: TGTGCCAGCAGCGCACCAAATGGCTACACCTTC. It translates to CASSAPNGYTF. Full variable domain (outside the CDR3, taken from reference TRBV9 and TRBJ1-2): DSGVTQTPKHLITATGQRVTLRCSPRSGDLSVYWYQQSLDQGLQFLIQYYNGEERAKGNILERFSAQQFPDLHSELNLSSLELGDSALYFCASSAPNGYTFGSGTRLTVV.

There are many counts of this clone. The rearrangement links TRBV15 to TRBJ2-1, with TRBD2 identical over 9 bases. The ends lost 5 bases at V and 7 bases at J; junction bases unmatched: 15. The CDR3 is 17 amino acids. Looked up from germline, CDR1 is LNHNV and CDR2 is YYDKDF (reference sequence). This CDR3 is CATSPISSGRKKNEQFF. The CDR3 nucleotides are TGTGCCACCAGCCCGATCAGTAGCGGGAGAAAAAAGAATGAGCAGTTCTTC.

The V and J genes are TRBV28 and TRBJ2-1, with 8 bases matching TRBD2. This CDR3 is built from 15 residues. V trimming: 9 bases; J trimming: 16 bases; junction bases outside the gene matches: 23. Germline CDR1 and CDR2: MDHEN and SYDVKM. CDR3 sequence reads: CASRGGGRLINDHFF. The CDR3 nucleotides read TGTGCCAGTCGTGGGGGCGGGAGGTTGATTAATGATCATTTCTTC.

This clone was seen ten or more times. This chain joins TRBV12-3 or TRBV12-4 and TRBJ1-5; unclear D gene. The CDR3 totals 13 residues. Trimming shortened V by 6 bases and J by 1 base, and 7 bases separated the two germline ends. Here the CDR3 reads CASSYSSNQPQHF. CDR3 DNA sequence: TGTGCCAGCAGCTACAGCAGCAATCAGCCCCAGCATTTT.

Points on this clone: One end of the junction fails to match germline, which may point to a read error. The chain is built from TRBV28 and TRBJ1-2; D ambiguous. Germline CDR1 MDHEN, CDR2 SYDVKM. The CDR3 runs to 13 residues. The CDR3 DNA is TGTGTCAGCAGCCCCCCCATAATTGGGGTCTACACCTTC. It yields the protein CVSSPPIIGVYTF.

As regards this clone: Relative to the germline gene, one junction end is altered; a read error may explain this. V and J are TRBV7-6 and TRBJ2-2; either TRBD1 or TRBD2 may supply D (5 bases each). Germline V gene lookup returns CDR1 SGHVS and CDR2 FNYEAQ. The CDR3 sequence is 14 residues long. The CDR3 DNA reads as TGTGCCAGCAGTCCCGGGGCATACACCGGGGATCTGTTTTTT. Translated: CASSPGAYTGDLFF. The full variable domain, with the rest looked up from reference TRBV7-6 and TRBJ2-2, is GAGVSQSPRYKVTKRGQDVALRCDPISGHVSLYWYRQALGQGPEFLTYFNYEAQQDKSGLPNDRFSAERPEGSISTLTIQRTEQRDSAMYRCASSPGAYTGDLFFGEGSRLTVL.

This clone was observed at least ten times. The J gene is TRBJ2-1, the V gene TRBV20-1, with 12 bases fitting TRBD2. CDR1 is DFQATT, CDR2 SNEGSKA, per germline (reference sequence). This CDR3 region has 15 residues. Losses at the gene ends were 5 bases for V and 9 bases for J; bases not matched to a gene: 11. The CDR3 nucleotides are TGCAGTGCTGGCGGACTAGCGGGGTTACAGGGTGAGCAGTTCTTC. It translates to CSAGGLAGLQGEQFF.

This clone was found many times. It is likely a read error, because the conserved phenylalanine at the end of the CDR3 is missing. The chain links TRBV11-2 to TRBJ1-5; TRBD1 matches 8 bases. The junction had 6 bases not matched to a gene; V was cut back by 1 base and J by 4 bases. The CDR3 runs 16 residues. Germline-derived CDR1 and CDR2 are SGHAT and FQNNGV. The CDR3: CASSLGTGILNQPQHL. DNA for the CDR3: TGTGCCAGCAGCTTAGGGACAGGGATTTTAAATCAGCCCCAGCATCTT.

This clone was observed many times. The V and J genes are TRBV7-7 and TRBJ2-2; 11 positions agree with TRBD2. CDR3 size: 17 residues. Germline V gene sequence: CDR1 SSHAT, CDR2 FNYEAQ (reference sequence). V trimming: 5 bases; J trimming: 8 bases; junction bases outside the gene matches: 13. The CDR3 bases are TGTGCCAGCAGCCCAACCTCGACTAGCGGGGCTTTTGGGGAGCTGTTTTTT. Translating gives CASSPTSTSGAFGELFF.

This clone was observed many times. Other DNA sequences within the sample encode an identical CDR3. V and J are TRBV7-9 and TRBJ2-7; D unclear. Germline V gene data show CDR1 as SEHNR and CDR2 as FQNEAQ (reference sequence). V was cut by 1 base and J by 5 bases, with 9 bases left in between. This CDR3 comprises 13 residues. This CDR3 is CASSLVSGNEQYF. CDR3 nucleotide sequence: TGTGCCAGCAGCTTAGTGTCAGGTAACGAGCAGTACTTC.